This T cell receptor (beta chain) derives from a study of blood T cell repertoires in COVID-19. Study-wide context: Samples taken during acute and convalescent COVID-19 were collected in the United States, Italy and Spain. T cells, B-cell-depleted T cells, or PBMCs supplied cDNA or gDNA.

The V gene's germline CDR1 is SGHRS and CDR2 YFSETQ. V gave up 1 base and J gave up 5 bases, with 9 bases separating them. The CDR3 covers 13 residues. This clone has only one observation. Authors' analysis steps: From reference gene primer amplification, estimates of nucleated cell counts were derived. Clones were read by immunoSEQ multiplex PCR, and TCRdb kept only the in-frame ones, dropping some. D and trimming come from the DNA, and the V and J calls and clone size come from that table. The sample contains about 100,000 clones, around 83% of which appear only once. This receptor was identified in an older woman in a cohort sampled during active or convalescent COVID-19. The gene calls are TRBV5-1 and TRBJ2-5; D might be TRBD2 (6 bases). Sequencing was done on a sample of peripheral blood. The CDR3 DNA reads TGCGCCAGCAGCTTGTACGGAGGGGAGACCCAGTACTTC. This translates into CASSLYGGETQYF.